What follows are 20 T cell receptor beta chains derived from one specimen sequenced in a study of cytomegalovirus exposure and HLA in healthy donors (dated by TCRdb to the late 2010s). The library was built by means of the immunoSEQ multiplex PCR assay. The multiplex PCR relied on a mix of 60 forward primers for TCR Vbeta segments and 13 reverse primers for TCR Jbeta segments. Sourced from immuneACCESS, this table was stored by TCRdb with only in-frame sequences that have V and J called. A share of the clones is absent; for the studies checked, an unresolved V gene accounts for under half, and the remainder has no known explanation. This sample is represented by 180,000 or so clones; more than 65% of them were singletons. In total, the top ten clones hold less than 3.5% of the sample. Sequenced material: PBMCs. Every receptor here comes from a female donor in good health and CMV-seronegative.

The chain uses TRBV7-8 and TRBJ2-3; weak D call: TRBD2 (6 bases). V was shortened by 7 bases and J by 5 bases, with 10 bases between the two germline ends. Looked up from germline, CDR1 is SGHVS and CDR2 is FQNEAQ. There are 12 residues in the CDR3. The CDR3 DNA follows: TGTGCCAGCAACCCGGAGGGAGATACGCAGTATTTT. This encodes CASNPEGDTQYF. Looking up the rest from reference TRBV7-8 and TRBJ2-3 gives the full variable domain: GAGVSQSPRYKVAKRGQDVALRCDPISGHVSLFWYQQALGQGPEFLTYFQNEAQLDKSGLPSDRFFAERPEGSVSTLKIQRTQQEDSAVYLCASNPEGDTQYFGPGTRLTVL.

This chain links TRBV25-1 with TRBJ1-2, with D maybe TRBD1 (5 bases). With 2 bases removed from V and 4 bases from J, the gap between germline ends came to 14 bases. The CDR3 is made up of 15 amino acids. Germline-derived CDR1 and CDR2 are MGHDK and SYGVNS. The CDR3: CASSEGGTGLYGYTF. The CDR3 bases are TGTGCCAGCAGTGAAGGGGGAACGGGACTCTATGGCTACACCTTC.

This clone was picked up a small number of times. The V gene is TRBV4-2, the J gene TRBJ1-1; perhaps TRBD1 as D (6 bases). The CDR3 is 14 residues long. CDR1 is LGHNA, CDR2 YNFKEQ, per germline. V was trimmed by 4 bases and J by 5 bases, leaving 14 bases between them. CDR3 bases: TGTGCCAGCAGCCCTGAACAGGGATGGACTGAAGCTTTCTTT. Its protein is CASSPEQGWTEAFF.

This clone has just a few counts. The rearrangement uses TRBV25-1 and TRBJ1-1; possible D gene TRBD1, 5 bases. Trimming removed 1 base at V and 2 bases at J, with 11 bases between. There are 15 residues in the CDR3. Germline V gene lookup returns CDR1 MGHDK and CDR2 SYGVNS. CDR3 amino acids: CASSELTAFNTEAFF. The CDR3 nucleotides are TGTGCCAGCAGTGAATTGACAGCGTTTAACACTGAAGCTTTCTTT.

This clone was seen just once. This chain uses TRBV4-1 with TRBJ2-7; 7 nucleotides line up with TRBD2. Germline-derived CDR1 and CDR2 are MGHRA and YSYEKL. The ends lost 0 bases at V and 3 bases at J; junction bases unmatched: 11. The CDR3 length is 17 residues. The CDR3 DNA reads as TGCGCCAGCAGCCAAGATGGTGGGGGGGTTTCTCTCTACGAGCAGTACTTC. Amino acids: CASSQDGGGVSLYEQYF.

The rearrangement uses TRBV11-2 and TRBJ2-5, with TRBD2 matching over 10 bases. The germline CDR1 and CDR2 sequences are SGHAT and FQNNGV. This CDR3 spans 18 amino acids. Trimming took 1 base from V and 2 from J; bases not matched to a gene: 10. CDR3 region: CASSLGAVIAGGQETQYF. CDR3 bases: TGTGCCAGCAGCTTAGGGGCGGTCATAGCGGGAGGTCAAGAGACCCAGTACTTC.

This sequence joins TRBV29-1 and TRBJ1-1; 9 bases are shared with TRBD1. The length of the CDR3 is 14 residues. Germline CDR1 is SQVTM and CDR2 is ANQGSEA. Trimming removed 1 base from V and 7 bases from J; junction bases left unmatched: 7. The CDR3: CSVEAMGQGNEAFF. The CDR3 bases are TGCAGCGTTGAAGCAATGGGACAGGGTAATGAAGCTTTCTTT.

Here the CDR3 DNA reads TGTGCCAGCAGCGTAGGGAGGGTCTCTGGAAACACCATATATTTT. Its translation: CASSVGRVSGNTIYF. The chain links TRBV9 to TRBJ1-3; no clear D gene. The CDR3 spans 15 residues. Germline V gene sequence: CDR1 SGDLS, CDR2 YYNGEE. V lost 0 bases to trimming and J lost 0 bases, with 7 bases between them.

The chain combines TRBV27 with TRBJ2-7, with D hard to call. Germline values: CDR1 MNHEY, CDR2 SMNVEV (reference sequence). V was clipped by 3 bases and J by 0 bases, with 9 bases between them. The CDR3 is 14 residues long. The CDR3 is CASSLRSFSYEQYF. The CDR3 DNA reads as TGTGCCAGCAGTTTGCGTAGCTTCTCCTACGAGCAGTACTTC.

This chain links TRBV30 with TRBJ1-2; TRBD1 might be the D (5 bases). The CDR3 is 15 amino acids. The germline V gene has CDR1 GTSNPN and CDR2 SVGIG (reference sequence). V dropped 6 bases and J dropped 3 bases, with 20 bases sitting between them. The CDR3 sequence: CACRGDQGNYYGYTF. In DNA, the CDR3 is TGTGCCTGCCGAGGAGATCAGGGAAACTACTATGGCTACACCTTC. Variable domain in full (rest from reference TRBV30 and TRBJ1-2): SQTIHQWPATLVQPVGSPLSLECTVEGTSNPNLYWYRQAAGRGLQLLFYSVGIGQISSEVPQNLSASRPQDRQFILSSKKLLLSDSGFYLCACRGDQGNYYGYTFGSGTRLTVV.

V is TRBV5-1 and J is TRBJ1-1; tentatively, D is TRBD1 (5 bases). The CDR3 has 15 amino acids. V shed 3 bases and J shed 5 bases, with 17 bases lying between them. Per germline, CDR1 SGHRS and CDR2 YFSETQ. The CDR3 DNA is TGCGCCAGCAGCTCGTCGGGAGGGGAAGGAACTGAAGCTTTCTTT. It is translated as CASSSSGGEGTEAFF.

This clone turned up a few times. CDR3 bases: TGTGCCTGGAGTGTACAGAGAACAGGGAGTAGCAAGGGGAGCAATCAGCCCCAGCATTTT. This encodes CAWSVQRTGSSKGSNQPQHF. The V gene is TRBV30, the J gene TRBJ1-5; maybe TRBD1 (6 bases). V lost 0 bases and J lost 1, with 25 bases in between. The germline V gene has CDR1 GTSNPN and CDR2 SVGIG (reference sequence). There are 20 residues in the CDR3.

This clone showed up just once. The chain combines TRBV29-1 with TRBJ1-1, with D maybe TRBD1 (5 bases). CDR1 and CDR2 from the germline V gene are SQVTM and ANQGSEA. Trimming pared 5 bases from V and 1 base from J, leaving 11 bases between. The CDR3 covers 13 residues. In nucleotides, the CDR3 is TGCAGCGTTAATAGAGACAGGAACACTGAAGCTTTCTTT. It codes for CSVNRDRNTEAFF.

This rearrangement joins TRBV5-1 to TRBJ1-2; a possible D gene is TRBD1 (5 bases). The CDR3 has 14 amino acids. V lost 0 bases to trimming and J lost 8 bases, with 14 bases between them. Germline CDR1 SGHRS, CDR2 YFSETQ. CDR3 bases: TGCGCCAGCAGCTTGGTATCGGGGGTGGAGGGCTACACCTTC. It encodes CASSLVSGVEGYTF. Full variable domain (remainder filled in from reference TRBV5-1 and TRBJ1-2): KAGVTQTPRYLIKTRGQQVTLSCSPISGHRSVSWYQQTPGQGLQFLFEYFSETQRNKGNFPGRFSGRQFSNSRSEMNVSTLELGDSALYLCASSLVSGVEGYTFGSGTRLTVV.

CDR3 amino acids: CASSSYFSGGAGETQYF. The CDR3 nucleotides are TGTGCCAGCAGCTCTTATTTTAGCGGGGGGGCGGGGGAGACCCAGTACTTC. The V call is TRBV5-4, the J call TRBJ2-5; TRBD2 matches 11 bases. This CDR3 comprises 17 residues. With V trimmed by 3 bases and J by 5 bases, 12 bases remained unmatched. Per germline, CDR1 SGHNT and CDR2 YYREEE (reference sequence).

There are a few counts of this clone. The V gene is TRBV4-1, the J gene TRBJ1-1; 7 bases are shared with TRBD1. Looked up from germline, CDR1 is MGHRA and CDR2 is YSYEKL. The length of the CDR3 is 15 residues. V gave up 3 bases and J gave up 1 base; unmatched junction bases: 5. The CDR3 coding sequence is TGCGCCAGCAGCCATATCCGACAGGGGAACACTGAAGCTTTCTTT. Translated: CASSHIRQGNTEAFF.

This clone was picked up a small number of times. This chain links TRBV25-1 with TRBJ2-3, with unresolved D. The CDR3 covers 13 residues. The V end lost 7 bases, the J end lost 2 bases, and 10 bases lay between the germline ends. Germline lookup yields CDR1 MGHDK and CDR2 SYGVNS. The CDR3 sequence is CASKWPTTDTQYF. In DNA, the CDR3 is TGTGCCAGCAAGTGGCCAACCACAGATACGCAGTATTTT.

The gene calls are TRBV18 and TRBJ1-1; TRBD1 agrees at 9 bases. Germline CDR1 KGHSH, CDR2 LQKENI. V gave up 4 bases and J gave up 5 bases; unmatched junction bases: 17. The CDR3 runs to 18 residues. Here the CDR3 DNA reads TGTGCCAGCTCACGGGACAGGGAATGGGAGTTGAGAGGGACTGAAGCTTTCTTT. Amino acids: CASSRDREWELRGTEAFF.

In DNA form, the CDR3 reads TGTGCCAGTAAGGGACAGGAGAATAATTCACCCCTCCACTTT. Its protein product is CASKGQENNSPLHF. The V and J genes are TRBV19 and TRBJ1-6; 8 bases agree with TRBD1. Trimming cost V 7 bases and J 5 bases; bases outside gene matches: 4. The CDR3 covers 14 residues. Looked up from germline, CDR1 is LNHDA and CDR2 is SQIVND (reference sequence).

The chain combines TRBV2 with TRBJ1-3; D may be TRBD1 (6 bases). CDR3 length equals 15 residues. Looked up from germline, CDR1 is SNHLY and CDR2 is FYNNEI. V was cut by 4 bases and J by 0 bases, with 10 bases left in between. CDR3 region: CASSGRTVSGNTIYF. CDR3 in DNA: TGTGCCAGCAGTGGCCGGACAGTCTCTGGAAACACCATATATTTT.